This TCR beta chain was sequenced during a study of blood T cell repertoires in COVID-19 (TCRdb year 2020). Regarding the study in general: Samples from collaborators originated in the United States, Italy and Spain and spanned both the acute and convalescent phases of COVID-19. The material from the prospective study consisted of cDNA or gDNA derived from T cells, B-cell-depleted T cells, or PBMCs. The dataset comprised deeply sampled blood TCRbeta repertoires from subjects exposed to, actively infected with, or recovered from COVID-19. The repertoires were released in a freely available public database intended as a resource for research on the immune response to SARS-CoV-2. Samples were obtained from the ongoing ImmuneRACE study (first 160 participants) and from about 1,300 subjects provided by 6 global collaborators. The sample metadata nearly always contained a de-identified subject ID, COVID-19 status, age in years and sex. Where available, HLA class I and class II types were taken from metadata supplied by the sample provider and were not determined by assay-based typing. Summary of the overall study and its limitations: The amount of clinical and demographic metadata varied by source and participant and was provided uncurated.

Each collaborating institution followed its own protocols to collect whole blood in K2EDTA tubes. For TCRbeta analysis, collaborators shipped samples as frozen whole blood, isolated PBMCs, or DNA extracted from either of those sample types. Concerning this clone itself: The target of this receptor is not known. No quality values exist for individual bases; no much larger clone is one base distant.

The immunoSEQ Assay, a bias-controlled multiplex PCR, was used to amplify TCRbeta CDR3 regions from genomic DNA. Per the original workflow: Nucleated cell counts per sample were estimated from amplification of reference gene primers within the assay. Sequence reads were collapsed and filtered to measure the absolute abundance of every unique TCRbeta CDR3 rearrangement. For each sample, productive Simpson clonality was calculated as the square root of Simpson's diversity index over productive rearrangements. The table comes from immuneACCESS by way of TCRdb, which keeps in-frame sequences with V and J called. Part of the clones is missing from these tables; in studies checked, under half for an unresolved V gene and the rest for unknown reasons. V and J calls plus clone size are reproduced from that table; the DNA served to infer D and trimming. For this sample the table gives approximately 98,000 clones, of which less than 85% were detected only once. The ten top clones hold roughly 2% of the sample.

This receptor was identified in a woman in her thirties or forties with acute or convalescent COVID-19. The sequencing input was peripheral blood.

The CDR3 region: CASSQAGTSGYEQYF. The DNA sequence is as follows: TGTGCCAGCAGCCAAGCCGGGACTAGCGGGTACGAGCAGTACTTC. Recombination connected TRBV3-1 (or the pseudogene TRBV3-2) to TRBJ2-7; a stretch of 12 junction bases matches TRBD2. The CDR3, from cysteine to phenylalanine, totals 15 residues. Here the CDR3 DNA is all that survives: 45 bases in frame from base 1. CDR1 LGHDT and CDR2 YNNKEL are derived from the germline V gene (reference sequence). Here V drops 1 base and J drops 4 bases, and the junction holds 2 bases not matched to any gene.